This T cell receptor beta chain was captured in a study of cytomegalovirus exposure and HLA in healthy donors. The study ran its PCR with 60 Vbeta and 13 Jbeta primers. Sequenced by immunoSEQ multiplex PCR; TCRdb stores in-frame clones only, minus some. The sample has 130,000 to 150,000 clones; roughly four fifths are singletons. Between the trimmed V and J ends, which lost 3 bases and 8 bases, there was a span of 14 bases. The length of the CDR3 is 14 residues. Germline assignment: CDR1 KGHSH and CDR2 LQKENI. Sequencing was carried out using PBMCs. This chain joins TRBV18 and TRBJ2-4; no clear D gene. The source is a woman aged 55-69 years in good health and CMV-seropositive. This chain's CDR3 is CASSPTRVSDIQYF. CDR3 DNA sequence: TGTGCCAGCTCACCTACCCGAGTATCGGACATTCAGTACTTC.